One T cell receptor beta chain is described in this entry. What it binds is not known. The data were taken from a study of blood T cells in healthy people across ages. Study-level points and caveats: Possibly, changes in expanded clonotypes were confounded because donor CMV status was unknown.

A sample-barcoded 5' primer and a J-beta primer mix were used in a second PCR of roughly 7 to 11 cycles. CDR3-containing paired-end reads numbered at least 3 million in each sample. TCRdb called the 5' RACE reads again in MiXCR, with one record for every CDR3 protein. The data hold around 1,100,000 distinct CDR3 sequences, with 35% to 40% observed a single time. Sequenced: blood. The sequence derives from a young man in good health.

The CDR3, as DNA: TGTGCCAGCAGCCCTCCAGGGAGGGCCTTCCTCTACGAGCAGTACTTC. This translates into CASSPPGRAFLYEQYF. The chain has TRBV21-1 and TRBJ2-5; the table assigns TRBD2, which was not confirmed against the DNA. The DNA end lines up better with TRBJ2-7; the J call may be wrong. TRBV21-1 is deemed a pseudogene. The CDR3 length is 16 residues.